A selection of T cell receptor beta chains follows, all from one sample in a study of human T cells and chemical hapten exposure. TCRdb fed the RACE reads into MiXCR, producing one record per CDR3 protein. The repertoire holds 55,000 to 75,000 distinct CDR3 sequences, with approximately 6.5% as singletons. The sample comprised whole blood. These receptors all come from a female donor in good health. Some clones in this sample may be carry-over from other donors' samples. Each CDR3 is given with its conserved first and last residue. D genes are given only for firm matches. Size values are once, few and many counts, or a class for expanded clones, and some rows have none.

V: TRBV6-6
J: TRBJ1-5
size: many
D: NA
DNA: TGTGCCAGCAGTTACCTAGGGCCGGGGCAGCCCCAGCATTTT
CDR3: CASSYLGPGQPQHF

V: TRBV6-2/TRBV6-3
J: TRBJ1-1
size: NA
D: NA
DNA: TGTGCCAGCAGTTACTTTACAGGGAATCAAGAAGCTTTCTTT
CDR3: CASSYFTGNQEAFF

V: TRBV5-1
J: TRBJ2-2
size: NA
D: NA
DNA: TGCGCCAGCAGCTCTGAGAACACCGGGGAGCTGTTTTTT
CDR3: CASSSENTGELFF

V: TRBV27
J: TRBJ2-2
size: few
D: TRBD2
DNA: TGTGCCAGCAGTCCTTTACTAGCGGGGAAGAGGGACACCGGGGAGCTGTTTTTT
CDR3: CASSPLLAGKRDTGELFF

V: TRBV5-8
J: TRBJ1-5
size: NA
D: NA
DNA: TGTGCCAGCCCGGGGGGCAGGGATCAGCCCCAGCATTTT
CDR3: CASPGGRDQPQHF

V: TRBV7-8
J: TRBJ2-1
size: many
D: NA
DNA: TGTGCCAGCAGCTTAGAAACCGACGAAAGCTCCTACAATGAGCAGTTCTTC
CDR3: CASSLETDESSYNEQFF

V: TRBV27
J: TRBJ2-3
size: many
D: TRBD1
DNA: TGTGCCAGCAGAGGGACAGCAAAGGGAGATACGCAGTATTTT
CDR3: CASRGTAKGDTQYF

V: TRBV20-1
J: TRBJ2-5
size: NA
D: TRBD1
DNA: TGCAGTGCTAGGCGGACAGGGTTGGGGGAGACCCAGTACTTC
CDR3: CSARRTGLGETQYF

V: TRBV12-3/TRBV12-4
J: TRBJ1-1
size: many
D: NA
DNA: TGTGCCAGCAGCATAGACACGAACACTGAAGCTTTCTTT
CDR3: CASSIDTNTEAFF

V: TRBV6-1
J: TRBJ2-1
size: many
D: NA
DNA: TGTGCCAGCTATCCTGTTGACCCAGAAAGGCCGTTCTTC
CDR3: CASYPVDPERPFF

V: TRBV20-1
J: TRBJ2-7
size: many
D: TRBD2
DNA: TGCAGTATCCGACTAGCGGGAGTGGAGCAGTACTTC
CDR3: CSIRLAGVEQYF

V: TRBV28
J: TRBJ2-3
size: many
D: TRBD2
DNA: TGTGCCAGCAGGGCGGGACTAGCGGGAGGGCCTACTAGCACAGATACGCAGTATTTT
CDR3: CASRAGLAGGPTSTDTQYF

V: TRBV24-1
J: TRBJ2-7
size: many
D: TRBD1
DNA: TGTGCCACCGCCCCCGGGACAGGTGGTTGGGAGCAGTACTTC
CDR3: CATAPGTGGWEQYF

V: TRBV4-2
J: TRBJ2-2
size: many
D: TRBD2
DNA: TGTGCCAGCAGCCAAGAACTAGCGGGAGGCACAAATACCGGGGAGCTGTTTTTT
CDR3: CASSQELAGGTNTGELFF

V: TRBV10-2
J: TRBJ2-3
size: many
D: NA
DNA: TGCGCCAGCAAGGGATTGACAGATACGCAGTATTTT
CDR3: CASKGLTDTQYF

V: TRBV20-1
J: TRBJ2-3
size: NA
D: NA
DNA: TGCAGTGCTAGCAAAGGGCCCCTCACAGATACGCAGTATTTT
CDR3: CSASKGPLTDTQYF

V: TRBV28
J: TRBJ2-7
size: NA
D: NA
DNA: TGTGCCAGCAGTTTAGTGGGGGGCGGGCAGTACTTC
CDR3: CASSLVGGGQYF

V: TRBV4-1
J: TRBJ1-2
size: NA
D: NA
DNA: TGCGCCAGCAGCCACACCCCAGGAGCTAACTATGGCTACACCTTC
CDR3: CASSHTPGANYGYTF

V: TRBV5-4
J: TRBJ1-4
size: NA
D: NA
DNA: TGTGCCAGCAGCTTGGATCCGGCAGAAAAACTGTTTTTT
CDR3: CASSLDPAEKLFF

V: TRBV29-1
J: TRBJ2-3
size: NA
D: NA
DNA: TGCAGCGTTCAGGACCACCTCGGTGCAGATACGCAGTATTTT
CDR3: CSVQDHLGADTQYF

V: TRBV2
J: TRBJ1-5
size: NA
D: NA
DNA: TGTGCCAGCAGAGACAGACAGCCCGCGGATCCCCAGCATTTT
CDR3: CASRDRQPADPQHF

V: TRBV14
J: TRBJ2-4
size: NA
D: NA
DNA: TGTGCCAGCAGCCAAGATAGTAAGGGGCTCGAAAACATTCAGTACTTC
CDR3: CASSQDSKGLENIQYF

V: TRBV7-2
J: TRBJ2-7
size: many
D: NA
DNA: TGTGCCAGCAGCTTAGATCGGGGCCCCTACGAGCAGTACTTC
CDR3: CASSLDRGPYEQYF

V: TRBV29-1
J: TRBJ1-2
size: many
D: TRBD1
DNA: TGCAGCGCAGGACAGGGAGCTAACTATGGCTACACCTTC
CDR3: CSAGQGANYGYTF

V: TRBV20-1
J: TRBJ1-2
size: many
D: NA
DNA: TGCAGTGCCCAGGGGAAGGGTGGCTACACCTTC
CDR3: CSAQGKGGYTF

V: TRBV28
J: TRBJ2-2
size: NA
D: NA
DNA: TGTGCCAGCAGCCTCCCTGGAACCGGGGAGCTGTTTTTT
CDR3: CASSLPGTGELFF

V: TRBV11-2
J: TRBJ2-2
size: many
D: NA
DNA: TGTGCCAGCAGCTTAGCGGGTAGACATCTCCCCGCGAACACCGGGGAGCTGTTTTTT
CDR3: CASSLAGRHLPANTGELFF

V: TRBV2
J: TRBJ2-5
size: NA
D: TRBD2
DNA: TGTGCCAGCAATCTAGCGGGAGGGCCGGGGGAGACCCAGTACTTC
CDR3: CASNLAGGPGETQYF

V: TRBV5-6
J: TRBJ2-3
size: many
D: TRBD2
DNA: TGTGCCAGCAGCTTCGGACTAGCGGGAGTACCAGATACGCAGTATTTT
CDR3: CASSFGLAGVPDTQYF

V: TRBV7-9
J: TRBJ2-6
size: NA
D: NA
DNA: TGTGCCAGCACCATCACCGGGACGCGGAAAAGTGGGGCCAACGTCCTGACTTTC
CDR3: CASTITGTRKSGANVLTF

V: TRBV11-2
J: TRBJ2-7
size: many
D: NA
DNA: TGTGCCAGCACCGACTCGGGCACTTACAACGAGCAGTACTTC
CDR3: CASTDSGTYNEQYF

V: TRBV7-9
J: TRBJ2-3
size: many
D: TRBD2
DNA: TGTGCCAGCAGCTTCCTCCTTGGGACTAGCGGGATGTCAGATACGCAGTATTTT
CDR3: CASSFLLGTSGMSDTQYF

V: TRBV12-3/TRBV12-4
J: TRBJ2-1
size: many
D: NA
DNA: TGTGCCAGCAGCCGGGCCATCAATGAGCAGTTCTTC
CDR3: CASSRAINEQFF

V: TRBV14
J: TRBJ2-4
size: few
D: NA
DNA: TGTGCCAGCAGCCAAGACAGGGTCGGCATTCAGTACTTC
CDR3: CASSQDRVGIQYF

V: TRBV14
J: TRBJ1-1
size: NA
D: NA
DNA: TGTGCCAGCAGCCAAGACCACCCATTCACCATATCACAGGAGAACACTGAAGCTTTCTTT
CDR3: CASSQDHPFTISQENTEAFF

V: TRBV28
J: TRBJ2-7
size: NA
D: TRBD1
DNA: TGTGCCAGCAGTTACCGGGACAGGGACACCTACGAGCAGTACTTC
CDR3: CASSYRDRDTYEQYF

V: TRBV27
J: TRBJ2-4
size: few
D: NA
DNA: TGTGCCAGCAGTTCGCTCACTCTAGCCAAAAACATTCAGTACTTC
CDR3: CASSSLTLAKNIQYF

V: TRBV4-3
J: TRBJ2-7
size: NA
D: TRBD1
DNA: TGCGCCAGCAGCCAAGATCAGGGGGTTGAGGACGAGCAGTACTTC
CDR3: CASSQDQGVEDEQYF

V: TRBV5-6
J: TRBJ2-3
size: NA
D: TRBD1
DNA: TGTGCCAGCAGCTTTGCGAAGGGGGCGAGGACAGATACGCAGTATTTT
CDR3: CASSFAKGARTDTQYF

V: TRBV7-8
J: TRBJ1-3
size: many
D: NA
DNA: TGTGCCAGCAGCAACCAAGGACTGAACTCTGGAAACACCATATATTTT
CDR3: CASSNQGLNSGNTIYF

V: TRBV28
J: TRBJ2-7
size: many
D: TRBD2
DNA: TGTGCCACGAGCGGGAGCTACGAGCAGTACTTC
CDR3: CATSGSYEQYF

V: TRBV5-6
J: TRBJ2-7
size: NA
D: NA
DNA: TGTGCCAGCAGCTTGGGAACGTGGGGGAGTTACGAGCAGTACTTC
CDR3: CASSLGTWGSYEQYF

V: TRBV7-2
J: TRBJ1-5
size: many
D: NA
DNA: TGTGCCAGCAGCCCTGCGGGGGGGGCACGCAATCAGCCCCAGCATTTT
CDR3: CASSPAGGARNQPQHF

V: TRBV20-1
J: TRBJ1-1
size: NA
D: TRBD1
DNA: TGCAGTGCTCCCAACCAGGGGGCCTTGGAAGCTTTCTTT
CDR3: CSAPNQGALEAFF